These 9 T cell receptor beta chains originate from one sample sequenced in a study of blood T cell repertoires in COVID-19. Profiling relied on immunoSEQ multiplex PCR, and the TCRdb table lists in-frame clones only, not all of them. The data show approximately 330,000 clones, 85% to 90% seen once. The sample was peripheral blood. These receptors originate from a woman aged 50 to 65 with active or convalescent COVID-19.

V is TRBV7-2 and J is TRBJ1-1; D remains unclear. Trimming left V 5 bases short and J 1 base short, with 20 bases between. Germline V gene sequence: CDR1 SGHTA, CDR2 FQGNSA. The CDR3 runs 17 residues. In DNA, the CDR3 is TGTGCCAGCAGCCGCAACGGCGTCCGCCGGGGGAACACTGAAGCTTTCTTT. Translated, it gives CASSRNGVRRGNTEAFF.

V is TRBV7-9 and J is TRBJ2-1; no clear D gene. The CDR3 has 12 amino acids. CDR1 and CDR2 from the germline V gene are SEHNR and FQNEAQ (reference sequence). With 3 bases removed from V and 5 bases from J, the gap between germline ends came to 5 bases. The DNA for the CDR3 is TGTGCCAGCAGCTTTCTAGACAATGAGCAGTTCTTC. It codes for CASSFLDNEQFF.

The rearrangement links TRBV7-3 to TRBJ1-1; D remains ambiguous. V gave up 2 bases and J gave up 3 bases, with 7 bases separating them. Germline V gene sequence: CDR1 SGHTA, CDR2 FQGTGA. The CDR3 has 13 amino acids. DNA for the CDR3: TGTGCCAGCAGCTTACTCGGGGACACTGAAGCTTTCTTT. Residues: CASSLLGDTEAFF. Supplemented by reference TRBV7-3 and TRBJ1-1, the full variable domain reads GAGVSQTPSNKVTEKGKYVELRCDPISGHTALYWYRQSLGQGPEFLIYFQGTGAADDSGLPNDRFFAVRPEGSVSTLKIQRTERGDSAVYLCASSLLGDTEAFFGQGTRLTVV.

CDR3 sequence: CASSWGQGFRGGYTF. DNA for the CDR3: TGTGCCAGCAGCTGGGGACAGGGGTTTAGAGGTGGCTACACCTTC. This chain connects TRBV28 to TRBJ1-2; 10 positions match TRBD1. V dropped 6 bases and J dropped 7; count of bases not matched to a gene: 11. The CDR3 has 15 amino acids. Germline V gives CDR1 MDHEN, CDR2 SYDVKM.

The V gene is TRBV18, the J gene TRBJ2-7; D not resolved. V was trimmed by 6 bases and J by 10 bases, leaving 25 bases between them. Germline CDR1 KGHSH, CDR2 LQKENI. The CDR3 is 15 amino acids. The CDR3 here is CASSTTLVQPVIQYF. The DNA of the CDR3 is TGTGCCAGCTCCACCACCCTGGTACAGCCAGTAATCCAGTACTTC.

A single count supports this clone. This chain links TRBV18 with TRBJ2-2, with 8 nucleotides matching TRBD2. From germline, CDR1 is KGHSH and CDR2 LQKENI. The CDR3 is made up of 16 amino acids. V was clipped by 2 bases and J by 1 base; unmatched bases: 3. The DNA of the CDR3 is TGTGCCAGCTCACCAATCACTAGCGGGAACACCGGGGAGCTGTTTTTT. Its protein is CASSPITSGNTGELFF.

This clone was picked up a small number of times. The rearrangement uses TRBV28 and TRBJ1-2, with 9 bases that match TRBD1. The J segment lost 3 bases and the V segment lost 4 bases, leaving 15 bases of the junction unmatched. This CDR3 comprises 18 residues. Germline CDR1 and CDR2: MDHEN and SYDVKM. The CDR3 reads CASSSFTGGVFSDYGYTF. The CDR3 DNA reads TGTGCCAGCAGTTCTTTCACAGGGGGCGTATTTTCGGACTATGGCTACACCTTC.

The chain joins TRBV7-9 to TRBJ1-1, with D hard to call. Looked up from germline, CDR1 is SEHNR and CDR2 is FQNEAQ (reference sequence). V gave up 1 base and J gave up 5 bases, with 11 bases separating them. The CDR3 has 14 amino acids. DNA of the CDR3: TGTGCCAGCAGCTTAGTGGTAATCGGGACTGAAGCTTTCTTT. Its protein is CASSLVVIGTEAFF.

This chain links TRBV6-5 with TRBJ2-5; 8 bases line up with TRBD1. Germline CDR1 MNHEY, CDR2 SVGAGI. This CDR3 has 15 residues. Trimming took 8 bases from V and 2 from J; bases not matched to a gene: 10. The CDR3 DNA sequence: TGTGCCAGCCTCCGCCGGACAGGGCCGCAAGAGACCCAGTACTTC. This translates into CASLRRTGPQETQYF.